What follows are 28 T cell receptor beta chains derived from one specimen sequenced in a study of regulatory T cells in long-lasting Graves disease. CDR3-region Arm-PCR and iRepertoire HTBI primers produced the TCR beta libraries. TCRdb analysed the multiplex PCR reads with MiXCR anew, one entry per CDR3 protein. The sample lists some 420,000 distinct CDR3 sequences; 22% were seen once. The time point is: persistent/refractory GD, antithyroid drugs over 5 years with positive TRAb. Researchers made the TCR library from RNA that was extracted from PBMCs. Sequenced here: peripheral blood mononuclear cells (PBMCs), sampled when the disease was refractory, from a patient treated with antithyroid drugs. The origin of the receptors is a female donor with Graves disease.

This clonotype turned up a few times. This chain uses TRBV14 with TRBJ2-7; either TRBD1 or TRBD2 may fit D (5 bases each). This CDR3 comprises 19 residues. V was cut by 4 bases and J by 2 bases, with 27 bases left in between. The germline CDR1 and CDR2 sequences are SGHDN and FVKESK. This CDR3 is CASSPGVRATSRAAYEQYF. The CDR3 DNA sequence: TGTGCCAGCAGCCCCGGGGTGAGGGCTACGAGCAGGGCGGCCTACGAGCAGTACTTC.

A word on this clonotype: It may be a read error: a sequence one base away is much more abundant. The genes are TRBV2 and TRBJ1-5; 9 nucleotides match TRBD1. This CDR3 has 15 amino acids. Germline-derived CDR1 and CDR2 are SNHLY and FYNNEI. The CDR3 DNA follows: TGTGCCGGCAGAGCCGGACAGGGGAGCAATCAGCCCCAGCATTTT. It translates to CAGRAGQGSNQPQHF.

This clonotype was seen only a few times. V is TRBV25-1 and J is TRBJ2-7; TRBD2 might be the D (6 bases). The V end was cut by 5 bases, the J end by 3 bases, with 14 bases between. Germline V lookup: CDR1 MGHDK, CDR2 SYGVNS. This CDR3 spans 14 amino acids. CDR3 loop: CASSTRDSFYEQYF. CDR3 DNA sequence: TGTGCCAGCAGTACCCGGGACTCATTCTACGAGCAGTACTTC.

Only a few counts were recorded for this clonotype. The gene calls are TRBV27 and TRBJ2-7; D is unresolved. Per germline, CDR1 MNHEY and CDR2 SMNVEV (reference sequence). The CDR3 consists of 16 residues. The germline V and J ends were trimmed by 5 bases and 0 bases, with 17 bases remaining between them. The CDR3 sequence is CASSQSLLSVSYEQYF. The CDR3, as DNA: TGTGCCAGCAGTCAGTCCCTACTGAGCGTCTCCTACGAGCAGTACTTC.

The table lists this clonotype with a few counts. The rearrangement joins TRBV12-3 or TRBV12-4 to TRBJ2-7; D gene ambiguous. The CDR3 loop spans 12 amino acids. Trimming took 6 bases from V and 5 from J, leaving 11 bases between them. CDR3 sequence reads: CASRSPGDEQYF. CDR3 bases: TGTGCCAGCAGGTCTCCGGGCGACGAGCAGTACTTC.

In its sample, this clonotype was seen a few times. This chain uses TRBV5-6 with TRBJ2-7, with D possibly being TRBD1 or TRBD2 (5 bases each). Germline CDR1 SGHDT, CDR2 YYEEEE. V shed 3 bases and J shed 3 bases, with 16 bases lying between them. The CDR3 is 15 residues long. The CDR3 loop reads CASSSDEGIYYEQYF. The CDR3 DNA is TGTGCCAGCAGCTCCGACGAGGGGATTTACTACGAGCAGTACTTC.

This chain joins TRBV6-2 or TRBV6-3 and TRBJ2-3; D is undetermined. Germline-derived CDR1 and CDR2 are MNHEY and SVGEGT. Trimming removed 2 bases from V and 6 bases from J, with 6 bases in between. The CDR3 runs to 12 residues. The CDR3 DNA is TGTGCCAGCAGTTACATGACGGATACGCAGTATTTT. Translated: CASSYMTDTQYF.

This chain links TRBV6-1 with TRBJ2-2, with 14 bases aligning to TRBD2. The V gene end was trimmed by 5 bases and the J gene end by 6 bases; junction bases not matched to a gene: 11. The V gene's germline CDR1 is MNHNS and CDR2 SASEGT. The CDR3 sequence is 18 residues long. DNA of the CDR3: TGTGCCAGCAGTCCCCGCGGGACTAGCGGGAGCCGGTCCGGGGAGCTGTTTTTT. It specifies CASSPRGTSGSRSGELFF.

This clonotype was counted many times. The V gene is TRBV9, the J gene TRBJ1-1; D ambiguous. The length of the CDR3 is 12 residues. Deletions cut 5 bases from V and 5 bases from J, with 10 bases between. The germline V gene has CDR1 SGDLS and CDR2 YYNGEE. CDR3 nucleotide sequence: TGTGCCAGCAGTTCCTCGACGACTGAAGCTTTCTTT. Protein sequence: CASSSSTTEAFF.

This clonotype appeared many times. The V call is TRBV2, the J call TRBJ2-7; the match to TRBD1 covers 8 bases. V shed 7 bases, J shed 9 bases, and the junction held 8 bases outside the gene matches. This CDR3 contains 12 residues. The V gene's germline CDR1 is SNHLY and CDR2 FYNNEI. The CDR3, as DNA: TGTGCCAGCACCGAAACCGGACAGGGGCAGTACTTC. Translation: CASTETGQGQYF.

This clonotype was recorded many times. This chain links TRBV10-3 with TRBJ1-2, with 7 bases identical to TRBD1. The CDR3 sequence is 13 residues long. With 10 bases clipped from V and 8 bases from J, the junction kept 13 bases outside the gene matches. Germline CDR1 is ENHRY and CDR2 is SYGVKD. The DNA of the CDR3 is TGTGCCAGCGCCGGGACAGCCTCGTTGGGCTACACCTTC. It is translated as CASAGTASLGYTF.

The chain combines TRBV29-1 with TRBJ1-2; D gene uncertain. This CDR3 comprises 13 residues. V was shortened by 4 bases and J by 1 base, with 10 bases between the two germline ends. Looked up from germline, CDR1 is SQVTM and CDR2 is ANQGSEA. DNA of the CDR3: TGCAGCGTTGTGGTCAGATTTAACTATGGCTACACCTTC. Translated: CSVVVRFNYGYTF.

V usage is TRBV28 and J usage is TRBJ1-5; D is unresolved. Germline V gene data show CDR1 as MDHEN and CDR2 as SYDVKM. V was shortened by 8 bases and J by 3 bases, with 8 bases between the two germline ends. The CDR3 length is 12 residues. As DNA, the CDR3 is TGTGCCAGCCTCGACAACAATCAGCCCCAGCATTTT. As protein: CASLDNNQPQHF.

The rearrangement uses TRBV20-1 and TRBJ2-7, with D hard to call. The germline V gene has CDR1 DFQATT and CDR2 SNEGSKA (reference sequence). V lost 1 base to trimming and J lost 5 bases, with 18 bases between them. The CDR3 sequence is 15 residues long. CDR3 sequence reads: CSARASAPARHEQYF. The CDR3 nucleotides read TGCAGTGCTAGAGCTTCCGCTCCCGCGAGACACGAGCAGTACTTC.

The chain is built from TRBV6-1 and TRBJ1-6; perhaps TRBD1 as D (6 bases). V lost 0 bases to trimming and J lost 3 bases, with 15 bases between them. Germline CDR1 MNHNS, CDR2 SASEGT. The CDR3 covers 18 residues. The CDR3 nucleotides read TGTGCCAGCAGTGAAGCGCGGGGGGGGCAGTTCTATAATTCACCCCTCCACTTT. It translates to CASSEARGGQFYNSPLHF.

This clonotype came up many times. The CDR3 sequence is CSVRLDGYTF. CDR3 nucleotides: TGCAGCGTTCGACTCGATGGCTACACCTTC. V gene TRBV29-1 combines with J gene TRBJ1-2; no clear D gene. The length of the CDR3 is 10 residues. V was shortened by 5 bases and J by 6 bases, with 7 bases between the two germline ends. Germline-derived CDR1 and CDR2 are SQVTM and ANQGSEA. Supplemented by reference TRBV29-1 and TRBJ1-2, the full variable domain reads SAVISQKPSRDICQRGTSLTIQCQVDSQVTMMFWYRQQPGQSLTLIATANQGSEATYESGFVIDKFPISRPNLTFSTLTVSNMSPEDSSIYLCSVRLDGYTFGSGTRLTVV.

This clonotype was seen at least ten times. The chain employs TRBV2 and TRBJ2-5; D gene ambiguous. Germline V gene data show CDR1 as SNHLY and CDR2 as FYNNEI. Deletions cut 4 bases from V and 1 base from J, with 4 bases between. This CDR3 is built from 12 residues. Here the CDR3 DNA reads TGTGCCAGCAGTGGGCTCCAAGAGACCCAGTACTTC. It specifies CASSGLQETQYF.

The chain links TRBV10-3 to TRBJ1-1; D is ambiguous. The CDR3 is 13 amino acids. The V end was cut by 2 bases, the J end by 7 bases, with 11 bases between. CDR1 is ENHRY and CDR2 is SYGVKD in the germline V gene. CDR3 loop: CAISERPSYEAFF. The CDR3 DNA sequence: TGTGCCATCAGTGAGAGGCCCAGCTATGAAGCTTTCTTT.

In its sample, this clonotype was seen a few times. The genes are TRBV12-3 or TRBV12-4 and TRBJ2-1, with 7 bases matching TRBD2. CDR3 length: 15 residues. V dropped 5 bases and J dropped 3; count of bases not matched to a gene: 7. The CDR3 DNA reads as TGTGCCAGCAGTCGCCGGGACTATCTCTACAATGAGCAGTTCTTC. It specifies CASSRRDYLYNEQFF.

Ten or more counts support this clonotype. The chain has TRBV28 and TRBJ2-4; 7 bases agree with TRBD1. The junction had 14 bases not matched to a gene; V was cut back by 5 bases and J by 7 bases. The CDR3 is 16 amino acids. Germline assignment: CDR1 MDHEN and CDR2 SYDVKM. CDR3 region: CASSAPGQRVWNIQYF. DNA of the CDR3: TGTGCCAGCAGTGCCCCGGGACAGAGAGTTTGGAACATTCAGTACTTC.

Written as DNA, the CDR3 is TGTGCCAGCAGCCTACCTACGACTAATGAAAAACTGTTTTTT. As protein: CASSLPTTNEKLFF. V is TRBV5-5 and J is TRBJ1-4; D is undetermined. The CDR3 runs to 14 residues. With 4 bases removed from V and 2 bases from J, the gap between germline ends came to 9 bases. The germline V gene has CDR1 SGHKS and CDR2 YYEKEE (reference sequence).

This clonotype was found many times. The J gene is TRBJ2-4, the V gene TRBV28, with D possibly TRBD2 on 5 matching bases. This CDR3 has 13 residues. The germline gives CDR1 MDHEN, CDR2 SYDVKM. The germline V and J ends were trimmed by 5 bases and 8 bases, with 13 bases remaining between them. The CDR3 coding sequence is TGTGCCAGCAGTAAGGACTCTTGGGACATTCAGTACTTC. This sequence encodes CASSKDSWDIQYF. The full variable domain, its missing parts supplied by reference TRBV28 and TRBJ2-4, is DVKVTQSSRYLVKRTGEKVFLECVQDMDHENMFWYRQDPGLGLRLIYFSYDVKMKEKGDIPEGYSVSREKKERFSLILESASTNQTSMYLCASSKDSWDIQYFGAGTRLSVL.

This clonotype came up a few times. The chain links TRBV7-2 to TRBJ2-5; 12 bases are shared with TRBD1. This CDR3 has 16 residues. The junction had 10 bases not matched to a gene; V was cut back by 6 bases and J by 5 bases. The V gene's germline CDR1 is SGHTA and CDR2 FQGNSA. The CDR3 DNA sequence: TGTGCCAGCAGTCAAACCGGGACAGGGGGCGTGGAGACCCAGTACTTC. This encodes CASSQTGTGGVETQYF. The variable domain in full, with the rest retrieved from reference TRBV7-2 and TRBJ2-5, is GAGVSQSPSNKVTEKGKDVELRCDPISGHTALYWYRQSLGQGLEFLIYFQGNSAPDKSGLPSDRFSAERTGGSVSTLTIQRTQQEDSAVYLCASSQTGTGGVETQYFGPGTRLLVL.

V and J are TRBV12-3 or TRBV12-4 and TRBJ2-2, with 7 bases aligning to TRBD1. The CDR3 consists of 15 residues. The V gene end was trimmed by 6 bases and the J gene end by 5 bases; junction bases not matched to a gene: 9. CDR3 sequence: CASRLGTATTGELFF. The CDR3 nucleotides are TGTGCCAGCAGGCTTGGGACAGCCACTACCGGGGAGCTGTTTTTT.

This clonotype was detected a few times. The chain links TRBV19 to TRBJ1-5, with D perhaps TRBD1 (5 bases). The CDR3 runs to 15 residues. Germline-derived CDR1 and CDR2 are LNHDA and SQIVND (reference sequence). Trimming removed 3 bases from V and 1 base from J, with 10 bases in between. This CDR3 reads CASSILGPSNQPQHF. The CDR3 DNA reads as TGTGCCAGTAGTATTTTGGGGCCCAGCAATCAGCCCCAGCATTTT.

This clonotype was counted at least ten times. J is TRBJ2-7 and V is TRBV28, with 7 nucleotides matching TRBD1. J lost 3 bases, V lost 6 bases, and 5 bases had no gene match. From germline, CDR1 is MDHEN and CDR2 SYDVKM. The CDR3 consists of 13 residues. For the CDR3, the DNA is TGTGCCAGCAGACCTACAGGGGACTACGAGCAGTACTTC. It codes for CASRPTGDYEQYF.

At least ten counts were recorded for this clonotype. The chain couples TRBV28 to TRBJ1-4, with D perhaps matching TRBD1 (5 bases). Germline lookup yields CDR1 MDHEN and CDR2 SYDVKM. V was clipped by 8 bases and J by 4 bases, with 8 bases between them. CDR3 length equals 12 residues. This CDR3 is CASAGGNEKLFF. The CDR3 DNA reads TGTGCCAGCGCGGGGGGTAATGAAAAACTGTTTTTT.

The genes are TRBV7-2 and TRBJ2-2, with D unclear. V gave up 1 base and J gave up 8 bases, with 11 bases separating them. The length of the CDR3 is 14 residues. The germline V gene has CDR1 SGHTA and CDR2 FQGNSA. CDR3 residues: CASSLDNPSGELFF. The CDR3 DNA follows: TGTGCCAGCAGCTTAGACAACCCGAGTGGGGAGCTGTTTTTT.